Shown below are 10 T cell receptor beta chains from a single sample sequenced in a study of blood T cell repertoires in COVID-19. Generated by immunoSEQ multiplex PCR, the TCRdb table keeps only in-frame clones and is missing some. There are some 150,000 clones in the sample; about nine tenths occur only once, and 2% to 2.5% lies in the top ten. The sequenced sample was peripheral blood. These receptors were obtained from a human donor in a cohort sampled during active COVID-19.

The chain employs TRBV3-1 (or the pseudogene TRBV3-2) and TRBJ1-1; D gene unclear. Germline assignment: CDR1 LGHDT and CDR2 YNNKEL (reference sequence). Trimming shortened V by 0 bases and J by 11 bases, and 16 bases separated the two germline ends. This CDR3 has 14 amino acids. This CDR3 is CASSQDIGSRGAFF. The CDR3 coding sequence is TGTGCCAGCAGCCAAGATATAGGGTCTCGAGGGGCTTTCTTT.

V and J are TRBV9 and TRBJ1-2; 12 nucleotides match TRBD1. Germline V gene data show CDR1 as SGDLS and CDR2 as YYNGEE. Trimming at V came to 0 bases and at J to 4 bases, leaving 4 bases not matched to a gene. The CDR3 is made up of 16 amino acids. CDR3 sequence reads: CASSVAGTGGFYGYTF. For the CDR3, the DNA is TGTGCCAGCAGCGTAGCCGGGACAGGGGGCTTCTATGGCTACACCTTC.

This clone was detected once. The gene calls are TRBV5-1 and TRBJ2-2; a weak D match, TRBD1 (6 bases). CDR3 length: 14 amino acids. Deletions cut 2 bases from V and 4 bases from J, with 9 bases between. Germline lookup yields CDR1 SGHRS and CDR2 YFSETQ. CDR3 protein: CASSLQTGTGELFF. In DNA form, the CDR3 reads TGCGCCAGCAGCTTACAGACAGGCACCGGGGAGCTGTTTTTT.

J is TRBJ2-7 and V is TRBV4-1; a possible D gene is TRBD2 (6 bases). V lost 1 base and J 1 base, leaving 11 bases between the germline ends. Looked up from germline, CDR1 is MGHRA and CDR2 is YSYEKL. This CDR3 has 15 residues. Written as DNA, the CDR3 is TGCGCCAGCAGCCAAGGGCCTAGCGTGTCCTACGAGCAGTACTTC. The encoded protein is CASSQGPSVSYEQYF.

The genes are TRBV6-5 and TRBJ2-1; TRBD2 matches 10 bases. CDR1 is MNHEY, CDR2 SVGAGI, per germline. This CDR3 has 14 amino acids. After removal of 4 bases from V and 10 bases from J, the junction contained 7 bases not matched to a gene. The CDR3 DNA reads TGTGCCAGCAGTTCCTTAGCGGGGGGAAAGGAGCAGTTCTTC. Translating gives CASSSLAGGKEQFF.

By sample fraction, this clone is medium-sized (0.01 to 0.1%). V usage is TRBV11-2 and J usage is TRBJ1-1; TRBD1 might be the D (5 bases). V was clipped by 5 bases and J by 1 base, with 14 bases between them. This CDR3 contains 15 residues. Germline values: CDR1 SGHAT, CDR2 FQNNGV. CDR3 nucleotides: TGTGCCAGCAGCCCACTGATGACAGCGAACACTGAAGCTTTCTTT. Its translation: CASSPLMTANTEAFF.

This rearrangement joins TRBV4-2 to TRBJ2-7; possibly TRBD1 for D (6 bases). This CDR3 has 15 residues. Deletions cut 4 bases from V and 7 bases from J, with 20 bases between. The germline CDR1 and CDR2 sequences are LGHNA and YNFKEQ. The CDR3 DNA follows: TGTGCCAGCAGCCGATACACACAGGGTCTGGGGGAGCAGTACTTC. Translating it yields CASSRYTQGLGEQYF.

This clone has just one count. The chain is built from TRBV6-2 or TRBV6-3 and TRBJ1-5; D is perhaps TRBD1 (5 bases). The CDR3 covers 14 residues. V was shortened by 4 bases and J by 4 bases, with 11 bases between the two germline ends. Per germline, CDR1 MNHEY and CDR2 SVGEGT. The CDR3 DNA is TGTGCCAGCAGTTTTTACGGGGGGAATCAGCCCCAGCATTTT. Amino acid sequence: CASSFYGGNQPQHF.

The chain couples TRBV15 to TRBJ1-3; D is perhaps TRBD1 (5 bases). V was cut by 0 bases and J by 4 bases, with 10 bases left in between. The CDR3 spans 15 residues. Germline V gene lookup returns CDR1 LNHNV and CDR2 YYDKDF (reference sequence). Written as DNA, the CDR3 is TGTGCCACCAGCAGAGATTTGGGGCCCGGAAACACCATATATTTT. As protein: CATSRDLGPGNTIYF. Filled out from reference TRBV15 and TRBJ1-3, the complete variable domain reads DAMVIQNPRYQVTQFGKPVTLSCSQTLNHNVMYWYQQKSSQAPKLLFHYYDKDFNNEADTPDNFQSRRPNTSFCFLDIRSPGLGDTAMYLCATSRDLGPGNTIYFGEGSWLTVV.

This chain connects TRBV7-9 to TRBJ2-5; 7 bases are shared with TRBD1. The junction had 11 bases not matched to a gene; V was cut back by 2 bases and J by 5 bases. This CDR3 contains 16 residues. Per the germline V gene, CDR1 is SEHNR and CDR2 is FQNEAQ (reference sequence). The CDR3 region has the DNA TGTGCCAGCAGCTTAAGGGGGACAGTACCCGGGGAGACCCAGTACTTC. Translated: CASSLRGTVPGETQYF.